These 23 T cell receptor beta chains came from one sample sequenced in a study of blood T cell repertoires in COVID-19. Sequenced by immunoSEQ multiplex PCR; TCRdb stores in-frame clones only, minus some. The sample holds under 200,000 clones, 70% to 90% seen once. The sequencing sample was made of peripheral blood. The receptor source for this set is a man aged 55-75 years who had recovered from COVID-19.

V is TRBV2 and J is TRBJ2-7, with D perhaps TRBD1 (6 bases). V gave up 2 bases and J gave up 2 bases, with 16 bases separating them. CDR1 SNHLY and CDR2 FYNNEI come from the germline V gene. This CDR3 is built from 16 residues. Here the CDR3 reads CASSEWGQGDTYEQYF. CDR3 nucleotides: TGTGCCAGCAGTGAATGGGGGCAGGGAGATACCTACGAGCAGTACTTC.

This rearrangement joins TRBV4-1 to TRBJ1-4; D not certain. Trimming took 1 base from V and 4 from J, leaving 13 bases between them. CDR1 and CDR2 from the germline V gene are MGHRA and YSYEKL. This CDR3 is 16 amino acids long. The CDR3 coding sequence is TGCGCCAGCAGCCAAGGGCCAACAGTGAGTAATGAAAAACTGTTTTTT. Translating gives CASSQGPTVSNEKLFF.

The chain employs TRBV9 and TRBJ1-4; D not resolved. This CDR3 is 19 amino acids long. V lost 1 base to trimming and J lost 5 bases, with 24 bases between them. The germline CDR1 and CDR2 sequences are SGDLS and YYNGEE. CDR3 region: CASSVLAVFGPAENEKLFF. The CDR3 DNA reads TGTGCCAGCAGCGTATTAGCCGTCTTTGGCCCTGCCGAAAATGAAAAACTGTTTTTT.

This chain uses TRBV5-1 with TRBJ2-2; 7 positions match TRBD2. CDR1 SGHRS and CDR2 YFSETQ come from the germline V gene. CDR3 length: 15 residues. J gave up 4 bases and V 0 bases, and 3 bases lay outside the gene matches. The CDR3 spells CASSLVLALTGELFF. The CDR3 coding sequence is TGCGCCAGCAGCTTGGTACTAGCGCTCACCGGGGAGCTGTTTTTT.

The chain uses TRBV7-9 and TRBJ2-1; 13 nucleotides line up with TRBD2. The V and J ends lost 5 bases and 8 bases, in that order; junction bases with no gene match: 9. CDR3 length equals 16 residues. Germline V gene sequence: CDR1 SEHNR, CDR2 FQNEAQ (reference sequence). The CDR3 DNA sequence: TGTGCCAGCAGCAGGACTAGCGGGGGCCCTGGGGATGAGCAGTTCTTC. It specifies CASSRTSGGPGDEQFF.

Comments on this clone: Distinct nucleotide sequences in the sample also encode this CDR3. This chain connects TRBV19 to TRBJ2-7, with 7 bases matching TRBD1. This CDR3 spans 15 amino acids. The V gene end was trimmed by 5 bases and the J gene end by 4 bases; junction bases not matched to a gene: 11. Germline CDR1 and CDR2: LNHDA and SQIVND (reference sequence). In nucleotides, the CDR3 is TGTGCCAGTAGTCCAGGACAGGTAGTATCTTACGAGCAGTACTTC. Translated: CASSPGQVVSYEQYF.

The genes are TRBV5-1 and TRBJ1-4, with D possibly being TRBD1 (6 bases). V lost 4 bases and J 7 bases, leaving 14 bases between the germline ends. The CDR3 covers 14 residues. Germline CDR1 SGHRS, CDR2 YFSETQ. CDR3 loop: CASSRGRGTEKLFF. The CDR3 coding sequence is TGCGCCAGCAGCCGCGGGAGGGGGACTGAAAAACTGTTTTTT. The full variable domain, its missing parts supplied by reference TRBV5-1 and TRBJ1-4, is KAGVTQTPRYLIKTRGQQVTLSCSPISGHRSVSWYQQTPGQGLQFLFEYFSETQRNKGNFPGRFSGRQFSNSRSEMNVSTLELGDSALYLCASSRGRGTEKLFFGSGTQLSVL.

CDR3 amino acids: CASSLVPPSTNEKLFF. CDR3 nucleotide sequence: TGTGCCAGCAGCTTAGTCCCTCCCTCAACTAATGAAAAACTGTTTTTT. The J gene is TRBJ1-4, the V gene TRBV7-2, with D unresolved. Germline V gene sequence: CDR1 SGHTA, CDR2 FQGNSA. V was clipped by 1 base and J by 0 bases, with 9 bases between them. The CDR3 is 16 residues long.

The count of this clone is one. The chain has TRBV13 and TRBJ1-6; 7 bases are shared with TRBD1. CDR1 PRHDT and CDR2 FYEKMQ come from the germline V gene (reference sequence). CDR3 size: 17 residues. Germline trimming cut 5 bases from V and 3 bases from J; bases unmatched to any gene: 10. This CDR3 is CASSLSGGGLYNSPLHF. CDR3 bases: TGTGCCAGCAGCCTTTCTGGAGGGGGCCTCTATAATTCACCCCTCCACTTT.

Here the CDR3 DNA reads TGTGCCAGCAGCTTGGGAAACAGGGGAGGAGAAAAACTGTTTTTT. It yields the protein CASSLGNRGGEKLFF. The genes are TRBV5-6 and TRBJ1-4; TRBD1 agrees at 7 bases. The V segment lost 0 bases and the J segment 8 bases; nucleotides outside the gene matches: 7. CDR1 is SGHDT and CDR2 is YYEEEE in the germline V gene. The CDR3 loop spans 15 amino acids.

This clone was seen more than once but under ten times. J is TRBJ2-3 and V is TRBV7-9; D is ambiguous. CDR1 is SEHNR and CDR2 is FQNEAQ in the germline V gene (reference sequence). This CDR3 is built from 15 residues. The V and J ends lost 5 bases and 2 bases respectively, with 14 bases between them. CDR3 coding DNA: TGTGCCAGCAGCGAACTCAAATCTCCCACAGATACGCAGTATTTT. It is translated as CASSELKSPTDTQYF.

The chain carries TRBV5-1 and TRBJ2-1, with 8 nucleotides matching TRBD1. The CDR3 is 17 amino acids. Trimming removed 0 bases from V and 4 bases from J; junction bases left unmatched: 9. Germline loops: CDR1 SGHRS, CDR2 YFSETQ. The CDR3 nucleotides read TGCGCCAGCAGCTTGGCCCTGGACAGGGACCCTTACAATGAGCAGTTCTTC. Protein: CASSLALDRDPYNEQFF.

The CDR3 protein is CASSSKRVGGLNTEAFF. CDR3 nucleotides: TGTGCCAGCAGCTCCAAGCGGGTTGGCGGACTGAACACTGAAGCTTTCTTT. The chain employs TRBV7-2 and TRBJ1-1; D unclear. The CDR3 is 17 residues long. CDR1 is SGHTA and CDR2 is FQGNSA in the germline V gene. V was pared by 4 bases and J by 0 bases, with 18 bases between.

V is TRBV29-1 and J is TRBJ1-1; 11 positions agree with TRBD1. The CDR3 runs to 14 residues. J gave up 3 bases and V 7 bases, and 7 bases lay outside the gene matches. Germline-derived CDR1 and CDR2 are SQVTM and ANQGSEA. The CDR3 nucleotides read TGCAGCGGCGGACAGGGGGCTAGGTACACTGAAGCTTTCTTT. Its protein product is CSGGQGARYTEAFF.

This clone was recorded once. The rearrangement links TRBV10-2 to TRBJ1-4; D perhaps matches TRBD1 (6 bases). Trimming stripped 4 bases from V and 3 bases from J, with 9 bases between. The length of the CDR3 is 14 residues. Germline CDR1 WSHSY, CDR2 SAAADI. The CDR3 region has the DNA TGCGCCAGCAGTGCAGGGGATCCTAATGAAAAACTGTTTTTT. Translating it yields CASSAGDPNEKLFF.

The chain employs TRBV2 and TRBJ2-2; tentatively, D is TRBD1 (6 bases). CDR3 size: 16 residues. V lost 1 base to trimming and J lost 1 base, with 10 bases between them. The V gene's germline CDR1 is SNHLY and CDR2 FYNNEI. CDR3 loop: CASSEEGVGNTGELFF. In DNA, the CDR3 is TGTGCCAGCAGTGAAGAGGGGGTGGGGAACACCGGGGAGCTGTTTTTT.

The chain uses TRBV30 and TRBJ2-7, with D hard to call. Germline V gene data show CDR1 as GTSNPN and CDR2 as SVGIG (reference sequence). This CDR3 comprises 11 residues. V was clipped by 2 bases and J by 3 bases, with 5 bases between them. The CDR3 spells CAWSYLYEQYF. Here the CDR3 DNA reads TGTGCCTGGAGTTATCTCTACGAGCAGTACTTC.

The chain recombines TRBV24-1 with TRBJ1-2; 9 nucleotides align to TRBD1. This CDR3 spans 13 amino acids. J lost 7 bases, V lost 4 bases, and 3 bases had no gene match. Germline values: CDR1 KGHDR, CDR2 SFDVKD. The CDR3 bases are TGTGCCACCAGTGACCCGGGACAGGGTGGCTACACCTTC. Its protein product is CATSDPGQGGYTF.

This chain links TRBV10-3 with TRBJ2-5, with 7 nucleotides matching TRBD2. V dropped 4 bases and J dropped 5; count of bases not matched to a gene: 1. Per the germline V gene, CDR1 is ENHRY and CDR2 is SYGVKD. This CDR3 is built from 12 residues. CDR3 in amino acids: CAISVGGETQYF. The CDR3 coding sequence is TGTGCCATCAGTGTGGGAGGGGAGACCCAGTACTTC.

This sequence joins TRBV7-2 and TRBJ2-5; D is possibly TRBD2 (6 bases). CDR1 is SGHTA, CDR2 FQGNSA, per germline. V was cut by 1 base and J by 4 bases, with 19 bases left in between. The CDR3 contains 17 residues. CDR3 DNA sequence: TGTGCCAGCAGCTTAGGCATTGCGGGGATGAGAGGAGAGACCCAGTACTTC. This gives the protein CASSLGIAGMRGETQYF.

The chain combines TRBV7-9 with TRBJ2-1; possible D gene TRBD2, 7 bases. The CDR3 spans 14 residues. Germline values: CDR1 SEHNR, CDR2 FQNEAQ (reference sequence). The V and J ends lost 0 bases and 10 bases respectively, with 13 bases between them. CDR3: CASSLAGGPEEQFF. CDR3 nucleotide sequence: TGTGCCAGCAGCTTAGCGGGGGGGCCGGAAGAGCAGTTCTTC.

This sequence joins TRBV6-5 and TRBJ1-1; D gene ambiguous. V was trimmed by 5 bases and J by 11 bases, leaving 15 bases between them. Germline V gene data show CDR1 as MNHEY and CDR2 as SVGAGI. The CDR3 extends over 12 amino acids. The CDR3 region has the DNA TGTGCCAGCAGTCCAGACAAAAGTGGGGCTTTCTTT. Its protein product is CASSPDKSGAFF.

This chain joins TRBV10-3 and TRBJ2-3; the match to TRBD2 covers 7 bases. After removal of 6 bases from V and 1 base from J, the junction contained 7 bases not matched to a gene. Germline V gene lookup returns CDR1 ENHRY and CDR2 SYGVKD. The CDR3 runs 15 residues. The CDR3 loop reads CAIRVDGGGTDTQYF. CDR3 bases: TGTGCCATCAGAGTGGATGGGGGGGGCACAGATACGCAGTATTTT.